Following are 14 T cell receptor beta chains from one sample sequenced in a study of beta chain features in type 1 diabetes. The sequenced template was cDNA made from the entire isolated RNA. Sequencing used immunoSEQ multiplex PCR; TCRdb keeps in-frame clones, though not all of them. This sample carries around 150,000 clones, approximately 9% of them seen once, and the ten largest clones take more than 0.5%. No antigen has been identified for these receptors. Broader study findings: Moderate but significant shortening of TCRB CDR3s was recorded in all four CD4+ subsets from Type 1 diabetes patients.

The source material was central memory CD4+ T cells from blood. The receptors here all came from a young woman with type 1 diabetes.

This clone occurred a few times. The DNA for the CDR3 is TGTGCCAGCAGTTTCCGGGGGGCTGGCTACACCTTC. Translation gives CASSFRGAGYTF. The chain couples TRBV27 to TRBJ1-2; tentative D call: TRBD1 (6 bases). CDR1 and CDR2 from the germline V gene are MNHEY and SMNVEV (reference sequence). Trimming took off 3 bases at V and 7 bases at J, with 9 bases between the two ends. The CDR3 totals 12 residues.

This chain links TRBV11-3 with TRBJ2-5; 8 bases are a match to TRBD1. Germline V gives CDR1 SGHNT, CDR2 YENEEA. The CDR3 has 15 amino acids. V lost 4 bases, J lost 5 bases, and 9 bases stayed unmatched. The CDR3, as DNA: TGTGCCAGCAGCTCCGGGACAGGCCCGGGGGAGACCCAGTACTTC. Protein product: CASSSGTGPGETQYF.

Only a few counts were recorded for this clone. J is TRBJ2-1 and V is TRBV29-1, with 13 bases identical to TRBD2. This CDR3 region has 12 residues. From germline, CDR1 is SQVTM and CDR2 ANQGSEA. CDR3 in DNA: TGCAGGGCGCGACTAGCGGGAGGTGAGCAGTTCTTC. Translating it yields CRARLAGGEQFF.

This clone occurred a few times. The gene calls are TRBV11-2 and TRBJ1-1; D not resolved. This CDR3 is 14 amino acids long. V lost 5 bases to trimming and J lost 0 bases, with 10 bases between them. Per germline, CDR1 SGHAT and CDR2 FQNNGV. DNA of the CDR3: TGTGCCAGCAGCCCCAGGTTGATGAACACTGAAGCTTTCTTT. This codes for CASSPRLMNTEAFF.

A few counts support this clone. CDR3 protein: CASSPGTSGQETQYF. In nucleotides, the CDR3 is TGTGCCAGCAGCCCCGGGACTAGCGGACAAGAGACCCAGTACTTC. This chain uses TRBV7-2 with TRBJ2-5; 11 nucleotides agree with TRBD2. The junction had 4 bases not matched to a gene; V was cut back by 5 bases and J by 2 bases. The CDR3 extends over 15 amino acids. CDR1 SGHTA and CDR2 FQGNSA come from the germline V gene. The variable domain in full, completed from reference TRBV7-2 and TRBJ2-5, reads GAGVSQSPSNKVTEKGKDVELRCDPISGHTALYWYRQSLGQGLEFLIYFQGNSAPDKSGLPSDRFSAERTGGSVSTLTIQRTQQEDSAVYLCASSPGTSGQETQYFGPGTRLLVL.

CDR3 protein: CARHRYTEAFF. CDR3 sequence (DNA): TGTGCCCGTCACAGATACACTGAAGCTTTCTTT. The rearrangement joins TRBV19 to TRBJ1-1; no definite D call. V was pared by 11 bases and J by 3 bases, with 10 bases between. The germline gives CDR1 LNHDA, CDR2 SQIVND (reference sequence). The CDR3 contains 11 residues.

There are a few counts of this clone. The genes are TRBV4-2 and TRBJ2-7; the match to TRBD1 covers 8 bases. V lost 0 bases and J lost 6; bases outside the gene matches: 1. This CDR3 has 13 amino acids. The germline V gene encodes CDR1 LGHNA and CDR2 YNFKEQ. The CDR3 loop is CASSQDTGGEQYF. Written as DNA, the CDR3 is TGTGCCAGCAGCCAAGACACAGGGGGCGAGCAGTACTTC.

V gene TRBV18 combines with J gene TRBJ2-7; possible D gene TRBD1, 6 bases. CDR1 and CDR2 (germline): KGHSH, LQKENI. With 3 bases removed from V and 3 bases from J, the gap between germline ends came to 12 bases. This CDR3 has 14 amino acids. The CDR3 loop is CASSPDGQNYEQYF. The DNA for the CDR3 is TGTGCCAGCTCACCGGACGGACAGAACTACGAGCAGTACTTC.

This clone was seen a handful of times. The V call is TRBV9, the J call TRBJ1-3; D is possibly TRBD1 (6 bases). This CDR3 is 16 amino acids long. CDR1 SGDLS and CDR2 YYNGEE come from the germline V gene. The ends were cut back, 4 bases at V and 0 bases at J, with 14 bases in the middle. DNA of the CDR3: TGTGCCAGCAGCCTGCTGGACAGAGACTCTGGAAACACCATATATTTT. This sequence encodes CASSLLDRDSGNTIYF.

The chain couples TRBV14 to TRBJ2-1; 8 bases are shared with TRBD2. The CDR3 contains 16 residues. Germline CDR1 is SGHDN and CDR2 is FVKESK. Trimming took 2 bases from V and 8 from J; bases not matched to a gene: 11. The CDR3 loop is CASSQPGRAFLDEQFF. CDR3 in DNA: TGTGCCAGCAGCCAACCCGGGAGGGCCTTCCTTGATGAGCAGTTCTTC.

The chain links TRBV6-1 to TRBJ2-1, with a possible D match to TRBD1 (6 bases). The germline gives CDR1 MNHNS, CDR2 SASEGT. The CDR3 extends over 14 amino acids. The ends were cut back, 2 bases at V and 8 bases at J, with 13 bases in the middle. CDR3 DNA sequence: TGTGCCAGCAGTGAAACAGGGAACACGGATGAGCAGTTCTTC. Protein product: CASSETGNTDEQFF.

This clone was observed a few times. The rearrangement links TRBV6-1 to TRBJ1-5, with 10 positions matching TRBD1. This CDR3 is 15 amino acids long. The V segment lost 6 bases and the J segment 4 bases; nucleotides outside the gene matches: 6. Germline V gene data show CDR1 as MNHNS and CDR2 as SASEGT. CDR3 sequence (DNA): TGTGCCAGCAGGAAGGGACAGGGGACTAATCAGCCCCAGCATTTT. As protein: CASRKGQGTNQPQHF.

J is TRBJ1-2 and V is TRBV12-5; 9 positions match TRBD1. The ends lost 1 base at V and 4 bases at J; junction bases unmatched: 1. The CDR3 totals 14 residues. Germline V CDR1 and CDR2: LGHNT, FRNRAP. As DNA, the CDR3 is TGTGCTAGTGGTTTGGACAGGGGGCTCTATGGCTACACCTTC. Encoded protein: CASGLDRGLYGYTF. Full variable domain (remainder filled in from reference TRBV12-5 and TRBJ1-2): DARVTQTPRHKVTEMGQEVTMRCQPILGHNTVFWYRQTMMQGLELLAYFRNRAPLDDSGMPKDRFSAEMPDATLATLKIQPSEPRDSAVYFCASGLDRGLYGYTFGSGTRLTVV.

This clone was recorded a few times. The chain employs TRBV7-2 and TRBJ2-1; TRBD2 matches 9 bases. This CDR3 region has 15 residues. Germline V lookup: CDR1 SGHTA, CDR2 FQGNSA. The trim removed 5 bases at V and 6 bases at J, leaving 8 bases unmatched. The CDR3 loop reads CASSPAGTSPNEQFF. For the CDR3, the DNA is TGTGCCAGCAGCCCAGCGGGGACTAGCCCCAATGAGCAGTTCTTC. The variable domain in full, completed from reference TRBV7-2 and TRBJ2-1, reads GAGVSQSPSNKVTEKGKDVELRCDPISGHTALYWYRQSLGQGLEFLIYFQGNSAPDKSGLPSDRFSAERTGGSVSTLTIQRTQQEDSAVYLCASSPAGTSPNEQFFGPGTRLTVL.